The 18 T cell receptor beta chains in this list originate from one sample, sequenced in a study of blood T cell repertoires in COVID-19. Sequencing used immunoSEQ multiplex PCR; TCRdb keeps in-frame clones, though not all of them. The sample consists of a few hundred thousand clones, roughly 86% of them appearing once. Sequenced material: PBMCs or T cells enriched from blood (not recorded which). The receptors stem from a woman in her 30s who had recovered from COVID-19.

V usage is TRBV6-6 and J usage is TRBJ1-1; a weak D match, TRBD1 (5 bases). Trimming took 2 bases from V and 6 from J, leaving 13 bases between them. This CDR3 contains 14 residues. Looked up from germline, CDR1 is MNHNY and CDR2 is SVGAGI (reference sequence). CDR3 nucleotide sequence: TGTGCCAGCAGTTACCCAGGGTTGGGTTCTGAAGCTTTCTTT. Translation: CASSYPGLGSEAFF.

This chain links TRBV5-8 with TRBJ2-1; D is perhaps TRBD1 (6 bases). The CDR3 is 12 residues long. Trimming stripped 6 bases from V and 8 bases from J, with 12 bases between. In germline, CDR1 is SGHTS, CDR2 YDEGEE. CDR3: CASNNRVHEQFF. The CDR3 DNA sequence: TGTGCCAGCAACAACAGGGTTCATGAGCAGTTCTTC.

DNA of the CDR3: TGCGCCAGCAGCTTGTACCCCAGTGGGACTAGCGGGACTAGAGACTACGAGCAGTACTTC. Encoded protein: CASSLYPSGTSGTRDYEQYF. V and J are TRBV5-1 and TRBJ2-7; 13 bases map to TRBD2. Germline V gene sequence: CDR1 SGHRS, CDR2 YFSETQ. The junction had 16 bases not matched to a gene; V was cut back by 1 base and J by 3 bases. The CDR3 is made up of 20 amino acids.

In this sample, this clone turned up once. The genes are TRBV11-3 and TRBJ2-3; a possible D gene is TRBD1 (6 bases). This CDR3 is built from 13 residues. V lost 5 bases, J lost 8 bases, and 14 bases lay in between. Germline-derived CDR1 and CDR2 are SGHNT and YENEEA. This CDR3 is CASSDKGGPTQYF. CDR3 DNA: TGTGCCAGCAGCGATAAAGGGGGTCCTACGCAGTATTTT.

This clone was observed a few times. The rearrangement uses TRBV7-9 and TRBJ2-2, with 8 bases identical to TRBD2. V gave up 8 bases and J gave up 2 bases; unmatched junction bases: 4. The CDR3 runs 14 residues. CDR1 and CDR2 from the germline V gene are SEHNR and FQNEAQ (reference sequence). CDR3 coding DNA: TGTGCCAGCGGCGGGGGGCGAAACACCGGGGAGCTGTTTTTT. It yields the protein CASGGGRNTGELFF.

The gene calls are TRBV7-8 and TRBJ2-1; possibly TRBD1 for D (6 bases). V lost 0 bases and J lost 0, with 15 bases in between. Germline-derived CDR1 and CDR2 are SGHVS and FQNEAQ. This CDR3 is built from 18 residues. CDR3 sequence (DNA): TGTGCCAGCAGCTTAGCGAGGGGCCCCAGGGGCTCCTACAATGAGCAGTTCTTC. It is translated as CASSLARGPRGSYNEQFF.

The gene calls are TRBV3-1 (or the pseudogene TRBV3-2) and TRBJ2-3, with 11 bases identical to TRBD2. The J segment lost 0 bases and the V segment lost 2 bases, leaving 4 bases of the junction unmatched. Germline V CDR1 and CDR2: LGHDT, YNNKEL (reference sequence). This CDR3 is 17 amino acids long. The CDR3 nucleotides read TGTGCCAGCAGCCAAAGACTAGCGGGATTTAGCACAGATACGCAGTATTTT. Residues: CASSQRLAGFSTDTQYF.

The CDR3 DNA reads TGTGCCAGCAGTTTATCGGGCAGGGGTTATGACAATGAGCAGTTCTTC. Protein: CASSLSGRGYDNEQFF. V gene TRBV27 combines with J gene TRBJ2-1; TRBD1 might be the D (6 bases). CDR3 length: 16 amino acids. Germline assignment: CDR1 MNHEY and CDR2 SMNVEV (reference sequence). Trimming stripped 0 bases from V and 5 bases from J, with 14 bases between.

This chain links TRBV7-6 with TRBJ2-1, with TRBD2 matching over 11 bases. The CDR3 has 19 amino acids. The germline CDR1 and CDR2 sequences are SGHVS and FNYEAQ. The J segment lost 4 bases and the V segment lost 4 bases, leaving 15 bases of the junction unmatched. The CDR3: CASSSQRGGLAGRYNEQFF. Written as DNA, the CDR3 is TGTGCCAGCAGCTCCCAGAGGGGTGGACTAGCGGGCCGATACAATGAGCAGTTCTTC.

The J gene is TRBJ2-5, the V gene TRBV5-5, with TRBD2 as a possible D gene (5 bases). Germline assignment: CDR1 SGHKS and CDR2 YYEKEE (reference sequence). Trimming stripped 6 bases from V and 4 bases from J, with 13 bases between. The CDR3 is made up of 13 amino acids. Here the CDR3 reads CASTRGWGETQYF. The CDR3 nucleotides are TGTGCCAGCACCAGAGGGTGGGGAGAGACCCAGTACTTC.

The chain joins TRBV15 to TRBJ1-1; TRBD1 matches 8 bases. The CDR3 is 16 residues long. From germline, CDR1 is LNHNV and CDR2 YYDKDF (reference sequence). J was trimmed by 1 base and V by 2 bases; bases with no gene match: 6. CDR3 nucleotides: TGTGCCACCAGCAGATTGACGACAGGGGCGAACACTGAAGCTTTCTTT. Protein sequence: CATSRLTTGANTEAFF.

V and J are TRBV5-1 and TRBJ1-4; TRBD1 is a possible D gene (6 bases). The CDR3 consists of 15 residues. The germline V gene has CDR1 SGHRS and CDR2 YFSETQ. Between the trimmed V and J ends, which lost 3 bases and 5 bases, there was a span of 14 bases. The CDR3 sequence is CASSSPDTGNEKLFF. CDR3 bases: TGCGCCAGCAGCTCCCCGGACACAGGGAATGAAAAACTGTTTTTT.

This clone was recorded only once. The gene calls are TRBV7-2 and TRBJ2-3; no clear D gene. Deletions cut 5 bases from V and 2 bases from J, with 17 bases between. The CDR3 runs to 16 residues. The germline V gene encodes CDR1 SGHTA and CDR2 FQGNSA. This chain's CDR3 is CASSLQKDLHTDTQYF. The DNA for the CDR3 is TGTGCCAGCAGCCTACAAAAAGACTTACACACAGATACGCAGTATTTT. The complete variable domain, with remaining parts taken from reference TRBV7-2 and TRBJ2-3, reads GAGVSQSPSNKVTEKGKDVELRCDPISGHTALYWYRQSLGQGLEFLIYFQGNSAPDKSGLPSDRFSAERTGGSVSTLTIQRTQQEDSAVYLCASSLQKDLHTDTQYFGPGTRLTVL.

The chain uses TRBV3-1 (or the pseudogene TRBV3-2) and TRBJ2-7; a weak D match, TRBD1 (5 bases). The length of the CDR3 is 13 residues. Trimming took off 4 bases at V and 3 bases at J, with 10 bases between the two ends. Germline V gene sequence: CDR1 LGHDT, CDR2 YNNKEL (reference sequence). CDR3 region: CASSLGHRYEQYF. The CDR3 DNA reads as TGTGCCAGCAGCCTAGGACACCGCTACGAGCAGTACTTC.

The V gene is TRBV7-3, the J gene TRBJ2-1; possible D gene TRBD2, 6 bases. The CDR3 runs to 15 residues. Germline lookup yields CDR1 SGHTA and CDR2 FQGTGA. V shed 3 bases and J shed 10 bases, with 19 bases lying between them. The CDR3 DNA is TGTGCCAGCAGCTTTTATGGGACTGCGGCAGAAGAGCAGTTCTTC. It translates to CASSFYGTAAEEQFF.

V is TRBV27 and J is TRBJ2-1; the D gene is possibly TRBD2 (7 bases). Germline CDR1 and CDR2: MNHEY and SMNVEV (reference sequence). This CDR3 is 13 amino acids long. The V end was cut by 2 bases, the J end by 6 bases, with 8 bases between. The CDR3 DNA reads TGTGCCAGCAGTTTAGGGGGGGCCAATGAGCAGTTCTTC. As protein: CASSLGGANEQFF.

V usage is TRBV6-6 and J usage is TRBJ1-3; TRBD1 agrees at 11 bases. Trimming took 7 bases from V and 8 from J; bases not matched to a gene: 10. The CDR3 consists of 15 residues. Germline lookup yields CDR1 MNHNY and CDR2 SVGAGI (reference sequence). CDR3 nucleotides: TGTGCCAGCAACAATCCGGGACAGGGGGAATACACCATATATTTT. It is translated as CASNNPGQGEYTIYF.

The chain joins TRBV7-2 to TRBJ1-2; TRBD1 is a possible D gene (6 bases). This CDR3 region has 16 residues. CDR1 and CDR2 from the germline V gene are SGHTA and FQGNSA. V was pared by 3 bases and J by 1 base, with 15 bases between. DNA for the CDR3: TGTGCCAGCAGCTTTGCAGGGGTACAGTTTAACTATGGCTACACCTTC. Translating gives CASSFAGVQFNYGYTF.